This TCR beta chain was obtained from a study of cytomegalovirus exposure and HLA in healthy donors. Amplification used 60 Vbeta primers and 13 Jbeta primers. Profiling relied on immunoSEQ multiplex PCR, and the TCRdb table lists in-frame clones only, not all of them. The sample has tens of thousands of clones; over 75% are singletons. The receptor was derived from a human donor in good health. Sequencing was performed on PBMCs.

The CDR3 DNA reads TGTGCCAGCAGTTACTGGACAGGGCTTAGCTCCTACGAGCAGTACTTC. Its translation: CASSYWTGLSSYEQYF. The chain combines TRBV6-6 with TRBJ2-7, with 8 bases identical to TRBD1. The CDR3 is 16 amino acids. Germline V gene data show CDR1 as MNHNY and CDR2 as SVGAGI (reference sequence). V lost 1 base, J lost 0 bases, and 5 bases stayed unmatched.